Included here is one T cell receptor beta chain sequence, with context. The data belong to a study of blood T cell repertoires in COVID-19. How the authors handled the data: By means of reference gene primer amplification, nucleated cell counts were estimated. Sequencing was performed with immunoSEQ multiplex PCR; in TCRdb, only in-frame clones are kept and a portion is missing. V and J calls and clone size are given by that table; D and trimming were obtained from the DNA. The sample has roughly 140,000 clones, about 88% seen once. This CDR3 contains 16 residues. V was pared by 2 bases and J by 1 base, with 14 bases between. Germline values: CDR1 MGHRA, CDR2 YSYEKL.

The chain joins TRBV4-1 to TRBJ1-1; weak D call: TRBD1 (6 bases). The specimen sequenced was peripheral blood. This clonotype was obtained from a woman in her 70s with acute or convalescent COVID-19. CDR3 protein: CASSQYVLTGNTEAFF. CDR3 sequence (DNA): TGCGCCAGCAGCCAATACGTCCTGACAGGGAACACTGAAGCTTTCTTT.